Shown below are 26 T cell receptor beta chains from a single sample sequenced in a study of blood T cells in healthy people across ages. With a J-beta primer mix and a sample-barcoded 5' primer, a second PCR ran about 7 to 12 cycles. TCRdb processed the 5' RACE reads anew with MiXCR; each CDR3 protein has one entry. The sample yields about 770,000 distinct CDR3 sequences, approximately 44% seen once. Sequencing was performed on blood. The receptor set was obtained from a man aged 55 to 70 in good health.

This chain connects TRBV4-3 to TRBJ1-4; D remains unclear. V lost 5 bases and J 7 bases, leaving 8 bases between the germline ends. The CDR3 contains 12 residues. CDR1 LGHNA and CDR2 YSLEER come from the germline V gene. Here the CDR3 reads CASSREGEKLFF. The CDR3 DNA reads TGCGCCAGCAGCAGGGAAGGTGAAAAACTGTTTTTT.

The chain uses TRBV12-3 or TRBV12-4 and TRBJ2-1; 9 nucleotides match TRBD1. There are 16 residues in the CDR3. The junction had 3 bases not matched to a gene; V was cut back by 3 bases and J by 0 bases. CDR3 residues: CASSFGTGSSYNEQFF. The CDR3, as DNA: TGTGCCAGCAGTTTTGGGACAGGGAGCTCCTACAATGAGCAGTTCTTC.

The chain has TRBV9 and TRBJ2-4; unclear D gene. Matching the DNA end better, TRBJ2-7 makes the J call doubtful. The CDR3 is made up of 14 amino acids. Germline-derived CDR1 and CDR2 are SGDLS and YYNGEE. The CDR3 protein is CASSVGAESYEQYF. Written as DNA, the CDR3 is TGTGCCAGCAGCGTAGGGGCAGAATCCTACGAGCAGTACTTC.

The rearrangement links TRBV20-1 to TRBJ1-1, with 9 bases identical to TRBD1. Germline CDR1 reads DFQATT; CDR2 reads SNEGSKA (reference sequence). This CDR3 is 14 amino acids long. Germline trimming cut 6 bases from V and 4 bases from J; bases unmatched to any gene: 9. DNA of the CDR3: TGCAGTGCCGCACCAGGGACAGGGTTCACTGAAGCTTTCTTT. Amino acids: CSAAPGTGFTEAFF.

This clonotype has a handful of counts. The rearrangement uses TRBV7-2 and TRBJ1-4, with a tentative D call TRBD1 (6 bases). Germline values: CDR1 SGHTA, CDR2 FQGNSA. Between the trimmed V and J ends, which lost 2 bases and 8 bases, there was a span of 21 bases. The CDR3 covers 17 residues. The CDR3 DNA is TGTGCCAGCAGCTTAAAAGGAGGGGGGGGAGGTAGAGAAAAACTGTTTTTT. As protein: CASSLKGGGGGREKLFF.

The chain uses TRBV7-9 and TRBJ2-6, with D possibly matching TRBD1 (5 bases). Germline assignment: CDR1 SEHNR and CDR2 FQNEAQ (reference sequence). The CDR3 is 16 residues long. V was clipped by 1 base and J by 2 bases, with 9 bases between them. For the CDR3, the DNA is TGTGCCAGCAGCTTAGGGACAAGGGCTGGGGCCAACGTCCTGACTTTC. It translates to CASSLGTRAGANVLTF.

The rearrangement joins TRBV7-4 to TRBJ1-4; the D is unclear. Between the trimmed V and J ends, which lost 4 bases and 0 bases, there was a span of 18 bases. CDR3 length: 18 amino acids. Germline lookup yields CDR1 SGHVT and CDR2 SQSDAQ. The CDR3 nucleotides are TGTGCCAGCAGCTCCGAATTGAGACACCCTGCAACTAATGAAAAACTGTTTTTT. This codes for CASSSELRHPATNEKLFF.

V usage is TRBV14 and J usage is TRBJ2-2; D gene uncertain. Looked up from germline, CDR1 is SGHDN and CDR2 is FVKESK. CDR3 size: 17 residues. Trimming shortened V by 2 bases and J by 1 base, and 14 bases separated the two germline ends. As DNA, the CDR3 is TGTGCCAGCAGCCAACTGGGGAAGGACCTGAACACCGGGGAGCTGTTTTTT. This translates into CASSQLGKDLNTGELFF.

Only a few counts were recorded for this clonotype. The chain links TRBV7-2 to TRBJ2-7, with 10 bases matching TRBD2. Germline CDR1 is SGHTA and CDR2 is FQGNSA. This CDR3 contains 15 residues. V lost 2 bases and J lost 5; bases outside the gene matches: 6. The CDR3 DNA reads TGTGCCAGCAGCTTAAGAAGGACTAGCGGCCACGAGCAGTACTTC. It yields the protein CASSLRRTSGHEQYF.

V gene TRBV6-5 combines with J gene TRBJ1-2, with 9 bases identical to TRBD1. The CDR3 has 16 residues. The V segment lost 6 bases and the J segment 4 bases; nucleotides outside the gene matches: 12. Germline V CDR1 and CDR2: MNHEY, SVGAGI. Here the CDR3 reads CASSRKALQGAYGYTF. CDR3 in DNA: TGTGCCAGCAGCCGTAAAGCCTTACAGGGGGCCTATGGCTACACCTTC.

The chain couples TRBV20-1 to TRBJ2-3, with a tentative D call TRBD2 (7 bases). Germline CDR1 and CDR2: DFQATT and SNEGSKA (reference sequence). CDR3 length equals 16 residues. The germline V and J ends were trimmed by 3 bases and 0 bases, with 16 bases remaining between them. The CDR3 nucleotides read TGCAGTGCTAGGTCCGGGGGGCCGGTCAGCACAGATACGCAGTATTTT. Its translation is CSARSGGPVSTDTQYF.

The CDR3 DNA reads TGTGCCAGCAGCTTCAGCGGGGGGGCGGGTTCCTACAATGAGCAGTTCTTC. Amino acid sequence: CASSFSGGAGSYNEQFF. J is TRBJ2-1 and V is TRBV7-2, with TRBD2 matching 10 bases. Per the germline V gene, CDR1 is SGHTA and CDR2 is FQGNSA. The CDR3 contains 17 residues. With V trimmed by 3 bases and J by 1 base, 6 bases remained unmatched. Drawing the rest from reference TRBV7-2 and TRBJ2-1, the complete variable domain is GAGVSQSPSNKVTEKGKDVELRCDPISGHTALYWYRQSLGQGLEFLIYFQGNSAPDKSGLPSDRFSAERTGGSVSTLTIQRTQQEDSAVYLCASSFSGGAGSYNEQFFGPGTRLTVL.

This clonotype came up a few times. This chain uses TRBV20-1 with TRBJ1-2; D is unresolved. V gave up 3 bases and J gave up 4 bases, with 15 bases separating them. CDR1 and CDR2 (germline): DFQATT, SNEGSKA (reference sequence). The CDR3 spans 14 residues. The CDR3 loop is CSASNPGRSYGYTF. CDR3 bases: TGCAGTGCTAGTAACCCGGGTCGGAGCTATGGCTACACCTTC.

A few counts support this clonotype. The V and J genes are TRBV9 and TRBJ2-5; D gene unclear. Germline assignment: CDR1 SGDLS and CDR2 YYNGEE. The CDR3 sequence is 13 residues long. Trimming left V 3 bases short and J 0 bases short, with 6 bases between. The CDR3 DNA reads as TGTGCCAGCAGCGCCCGACACCAAGAGACCCAGTACTTC. Its protein product is CASSARHQETQYF.

The chain employs TRBV6-1 and TRBJ1-4; possibly TRBD1 for D (6 bases). The length of the CDR3 is 17 residues. Germline CDR1 and CDR2: MNHNS and SASEGT. Trimming left V 5 bases short and J 0 bases short, with 16 bases between. The CDR3 protein is CASSRWPGVSTNEKLFF. CDR3 DNA sequence: TGTGCCAGCAGTCGCTGGCCAGGGGTTTCAACTAATGAAAAACTGTTTTTT.

The chain is built from TRBV12-3 or TRBV12-4 and TRBJ1-1, with 11 bases lining up with TRBD1. J lost 0 bases, V lost 6 bases, and 9 bases had no gene match. CDR3 length: 17 amino acids. CDR3 residues: CASSRSGTGGVNTEAFF. As DNA, the CDR3 is TGTGCCAGCAGCCGGTCCGGGACAGGGGGGGTGAACACTGAAGCTTTCTTT.

This clonotype came up a few times. The gene calls are TRBV27 and TRBJ2-5, with 11 positions matching TRBD1. The CDR3 contains 15 residues. CDR1 is MNHEY, CDR2 SMNVEV, per germline (reference sequence). V gave up 8 bases and J gave up 5 bases; unmatched junction bases: 10. CDR3 sequence: CASGAGTGGLETQYF. In nucleotides, the CDR3 is TGTGCCAGCGGAGCCGGGACAGGGGGACTTGAGACCCAGTACTTC.

The chain joins TRBV7-8 to TRBJ2-5; D remains unclear. CDR1 is SGHVS and CDR2 is FQNEAQ in the germline V gene. The V end lost 5 bases, the J end lost 5 bases, and 15 bases lay between the germline ends. There are 14 residues in the CDR3. The CDR3 DNA is TGTGCCAGCAGCACCACGCCCGTTTTGGAGACCCAGTACTTC. Its protein product is CASSTTPVLETQYF.

This chain uses TRBV12-5 with TRBJ1-4, with 7 bases that match TRBD1. CDR1 is LGHNT and CDR2 is FRNRAP in the germline V gene. The CDR3 extends over 17 amino acids. Germline trimming cut 2 bases from V and 7 bases from J; bases unmatched to any gene: 13. The CDR3 loop is CASGLILDRVVVEKLFF. CDR3 in DNA: TGTGCTAGTGGTTTGATCCTCGACAGGGTGGTCGTTGAAAAACTGTTTTTT.

V usage is TRBV3-1 and J usage is TRBJ2-2; the match to TRBD1 covers 10 bases. Trimming removed 2 bases from V and 5 bases from J; junction bases left unmatched: 5. This CDR3 is 16 amino acids long. CDR1 LGHDT and CDR2 YNNKEL come from the germline V gene (reference sequence). The DNA for the CDR3 is TGTGCCAGCAGCCAAACCGGGACAGGGGTAACCGGGGAGCTGTTTTTT. Its translation is CASSQTGTGVTGELFF.

This sequence joins TRBV6-5 and TRBJ2-1, with 12 bases identical to TRBD2. V lost 6 bases to trimming and J lost 5 bases; unmatched junction nucleotides: 5. The CDR3 spans 15 residues. Germline V CDR1 and CDR2: MNHEY, SVGAGI. The DNA of the CDR3 is TGTGCCAGCAGGTCTAGCGGGGGGGCCCACAATGAGCAGTTCTTC. Amino acid sequence: CASRSSGGAHNEQFF.

V is TRBV13 and J is TRBJ1-2, with TRBD1 identical over 7 bases. V shed 4 bases, J shed 6 bases, and the junction held 5 bases outside the gene matches. From germline, CDR1 is PRHDT and CDR2 FYEKMQ (reference sequence). The CDR3 runs to 13 residues. The CDR3 coding sequence is TGTGCCAGCAGCTCACTCAGGGGGGATGGCTACACCTTC. Translated, it gives CASSSLRGDGYTF.

The chain is built from TRBV27 and TRBJ2-5; possibly TRBD1 for D (5 bases). The last part of the DNA fits TRBJ2-4 better; the J call may be wrong. The CDR3 spans 17 residues. The germline gives CDR1 MNHEY, CDR2 SMNVEV (reference sequence). CDR3 sequence: CASRGLTDNKYKNIQYF. The CDR3 DNA reads TGTGCCAGCAGGGGATTGACAGACAATAAATATAAAAACATTCAGTACTTC.

This clonotype was recorded a few times. V usage is TRBV2 and J usage is TRBJ1-2; no clear D. The germline CDR1 and CDR2 sequences are SNHLY and FYNNEI. The CDR3 runs to 14 residues. V lost 4 bases and J 4 bases, leaving 13 bases between the germline ends. CDR3 nucleotides: TGTGCCAGCAGTGTGGCGAAAGGGAGCTATGGCTACACCTTC. Protein: CASSVAKGSYGYTF.

This clonotype was detected a few times. The rearrangement uses TRBV6-5 and TRBJ2-7; 8 positions agree with TRBD1. The V and J ends lost 6 bases and 5 bases, in that order; junction bases with no gene match: 6. Germline V lookup: CDR1 MNHEY, CDR2 SVGAGI. CDR3 length: 13 amino acids. The CDR3 DNA follows: TGTGCCAGCAGCGGGACAGGAACCGACGAGCAGTACTTC. It yields the protein CASSGTGTDEQYF.

The chain carries TRBV4-1 and TRBJ2-5; 9 bases agree with TRBD1. Germline V gives CDR1 MGHRA, CDR2 YSYEKL. V dropped 0 bases and J dropped 3; count of bases not matched to a gene: 2. The CDR3 is 15 amino acids. As DNA, the CDR3 is TGCGCCAGCAGCCAAGAAGGACAGGGGAAAGAGACCCAGTACTTC. Amino acid sequence: CASSQEGQGKETQYF.